The sequence of this T cell receptor beta chain was determined in a study of shared clonotypes between healthy human individuals. The CDR3 is 18 residues long. J lost 5 bases, V lost 0 bases, and 11 bases had no gene match. Germline V CDR1 and CDR2: LGHNA, YSLEER. Sequencing used immunoSEQ multiplex PCR; TCRdb keeps in-frame clones, though not all of them. Seen here are 400,000 to 600,000 clones, almost 80% observed once, and the top ten hold around 13%. This TCR was recovered from a woman in her thirties or forties in good health. Some clones in this sample may be carry-over from other donors' samples. The rearrangement joins TRBV4-3 to TRBJ1-4; 8 bases match TRBD1. Sequencing was done on a sample of PBMCs. The CDR3 bases are TGCGCCAGCAGCCAAGATCTTTCAACGGCAGGGGGCAATGAAAAACTGTTTTTT. It is translated as CASSQDLSTAGGNEKLFF.